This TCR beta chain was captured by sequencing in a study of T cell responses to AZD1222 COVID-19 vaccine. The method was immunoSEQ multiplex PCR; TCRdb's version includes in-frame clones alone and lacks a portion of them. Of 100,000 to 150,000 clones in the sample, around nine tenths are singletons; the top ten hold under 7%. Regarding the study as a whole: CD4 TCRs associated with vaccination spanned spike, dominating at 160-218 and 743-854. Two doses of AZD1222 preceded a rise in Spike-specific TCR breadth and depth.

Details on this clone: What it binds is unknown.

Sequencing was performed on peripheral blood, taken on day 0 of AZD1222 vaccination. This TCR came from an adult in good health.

The DNA for the CDR3 is TGTGCCAGCAGCAAGGGGACTAGCGCCAACTACTACGAGCAGTACTTC. The encoded protein is CASSKGTSANYYEQYF. The chain combines TRBV5-4 with TRBJ2-7; TRBD2 aligns across 10 bases. The V segment lost 4 bases and the J segment 3 bases; nucleotides outside the gene matches: 10. Looked up from germline, CDR1 is SGHNT and CDR2 is YYREEE (reference sequence). The CDR3 consists of 16 residues.